The text below deals with one TCR beta chain. Its antigen is undetermined. Clones were sequenced by immunoSEQ multiplex PCR, and TCRdb holds only the in-frame ones, with some missing. The sample has 30,000 or so clones, 90% seen once. The sample originates from a study of neoadjuvant nivolumab and ipilimumab in lung cancer. Study-wide results and limits: TCR richness and clonality were higher in tumors than adjacent uninvolved lung. TCR receptors were sequenced in few samples. TCR clonality did not significantly correlate with pathologic tumor regression. Blood richness before therapy tracked richness in tumors resected after neoadjuvant therapy.

Germline V gene sequence: CDR1 MNHNS, CDR2 SASEGT. V was trimmed by 10 bases and J by 2 bases, leaving 18 bases between them. This CDR3 has 14 amino acids. The receptor was derived from an adult with non-small cell lung cancer. The V gene is TRBV6-1, the J gene TRBJ2-7; D may be TRBD1 (5 bases). Source: peripheral blood, taken after neoadjuvant nivolumab, alone or with ipilimumab, at or shortly before surgery. Here the CDR3 DNA reads TGTGCCATCGGCGGACAAACTCCCGCCTACGAGCAGTACTTC. Translation gives CAIGGQTPAYEQYF.